The rows below give T cell receptor beta chains drawn from one sample of a study of T-cell memory formation after mild COVID-19. TCRdb fed the 5' RACE reads into MiXCR, producing one record per CDR3 protein. The repertoire has 150,000 to 200,000 distinct CDR3 sequences, roughly 28% of them found once; the top ten carry about 12%. The sequenced sample was PBMCs or a T cell subset sorted from them (not recorded which). The receptor source for this set is an adult woman who had mild COVID-19 (a few samples of this study predate the infection). Cell type and time point are not known. Each CDR3 is given with its conserved first and last residue. A D gene is named only where the DNA matches it firmly. The size of a clone is reported for some rows only, either as once, few or many, or as a class for expanded clones.

j_call: TRBJ2-3; v_call: TRBV7-3; clone_size: .; d_call: .; cdr3_aa: CASSLPDTQYF; cdr3_nt: TGTGCCAGCAGCTTACCAGATACGCAGTATTTT
j_call: TRBJ2-2; v_call: TRBV6-1; clone_size: few; d_call: .; cdr3_aa: CASTYERGRNTGELFF; cdr3_nt: TGTGCCAGCACCTACGAACGGGGTAGGAACACCGGGGAGCTGTTTTTT
j_call: TRBJ1-5; v_call: TRBV20-1; clone_size: .; d_call: TRBD1; cdr3_aa: CSASQGAGQPQHF; cdr3_nt: TGCAGTGCTAGCCAGGGGGCTGGACAGCCCCAGCATTTT
j_call: TRBJ1-2; v_call: TRBV3-1; clone_size: .; d_call: .; cdr3_aa: CASSQVDRANYGYTF; cdr3_nt: TGTGCCAGCAGCCAAGTGGACAGAGCTAACTATGGCTACACCTTC
j_call: TRBJ2-5; v_call: TRBV2; clone_size: few; d_call: TRBD2; cdr3_aa: CASSSSGRAGETQYF; cdr3_nt: TGTGCCAGCAGTTCAAGCGGGAGGGCCGGAGAGACCCAGTACTTC
j_call: TRBJ1-3; v_call: TRBV4-1; clone_size: .; d_call: .; cdr3_aa: CASSPRTGKSGNTIYF; cdr3_nt: TGCGCCAGCAGCCCTCGGACTGGAAAGTCTGGAAACACCATATATTTT
j_call: TRBJ2-1; v_call: TRBV3-1; clone_size: few; d_call: TRBD2; cdr3_aa: CASSQKGAGGNEQFF; cdr3_nt: TGTGCCAGCAGCCAAAAAGGGGCGGGAGGAAATGAGCAGTTCTTC
j_call: TRBJ2-3; v_call: TRBV10-3; clone_size: .; d_call: .; cdr3_aa: CAIFNRESTDTQYF; cdr3_nt: TGTGCCATCTTTAACCGAGAGAGCACAGATACGCAGTATTTT
j_call: TRBJ2-5; v_call: TRBV5-1; clone_size: .; d_call: TRBD2; cdr3_aa: CASSLAPAGDLETQYF; cdr3_nt: TGCGCCAGCAGCTTGGCTCCCGCGGGAGATCTGGAGACCCAGTACTTC
j_call: TRBJ2-2; v_call: TRBV3-1; clone_size: .; d_call: .; cdr3_aa: CASSHNRGTRTGELFF; cdr3_nt: TGTGCCAGCAGCCACAATAGGGGTACCCGGACCGGGGAGCTGTTTTTT
j_call: TRBJ1-5; v_call: TRBV6-5; clone_size: few; d_call: .; cdr3_aa: CASADGAELYQPQHF; cdr3_nt: TGTGCCAGTGCCGACGGGGCCGAACTTTATCAGCCCCAGCATTTT
j_call: TRBJ2-7; v_call: TRBV9; clone_size: .; d_call: TRBD1; cdr3_aa: CASSVGGDRENEQYF; cdr3_nt: TGTGCCAGCAGCGTAGGGGGAGACAGGGAGAACGAGCAGTACTTC
j_call: TRBJ2-3; v_call: TRBV20-1; clone_size: .; d_call: TRBD2; cdr3_aa: CSARTSGRFPTDTQYF; cdr3_nt: TGCAGTGCAAGAACTAGCGGGAGGTTTCCCACAGATACGCAGTATTTT